This is a list of T cell receptor beta chains from one sample in a study of T-cell reconstitution after alpha-beta-depleted transplantation in children. TCRdb re-analysed the PCR reads in MiXCR, keeping a single row per CDR3 protein. The top ten hold about a fifth of the sample, which has 90,000 to 100,000 distinct CDR3 sequences, about a quarter seen once. The sample was PBMCs, taken before TCRalphabeta/CD19-depleted stem cell transplant. Every receptor here comes from a boy younger than 10 with acute lymphoblastic leukemia, due to receive a stem cell transplant. CDR3s include the opening cysteine and the closing phenylalanine or tryptophan. Fields, in order: clone size, V gene, D gene, J gene, CDR3 protein, CDR3 DNA. A D gene is named only where the DNA matches it firmly. Clone size is not always given. Where it is, it says once, few, many or a class for expanded clones.

clone size: many; V gene: TRBV10-3; D gene: NA; J gene: TRBJ2-2; CDR3 protein: CAIRTANTGELFF; CDR3 DNA: TGTGCCATCCGGACAGCGAACACCGGGGAGCTGTTTTTT
clone size: many; V gene: TRBV4-1; D gene: NA; J gene: TRBJ2-1; CDR3 protein: CASSQVQGTHEQFF; CDR3 DNA: TGCGCCAGCAGCCAAGTCCAGGGGACGCATGAGCAGTTCTTC
clone size: NA; V gene: TRBV29-1; D gene: TRBD2; J gene: TRBJ2-3; CDR3 protein: CSIGTSGVSDTQYF; CDR3 DNA: TGCAGCATAGGGACTAGCGGAGTATCGGATACGCAGTATTTT
clone size: NA; V gene: TRBV19; D gene: NA; J gene: TRBJ1-2; CDR3 protein: CASSKGGNYGYTF; CDR3 DNA: TGTGCCAGTAGTAAGGGCGGGAACTATGGCTACACCTTC
clone size: NA; V gene: TRBV29-1; D gene: NA; J gene: TRBJ1-4; CDR3 protein: CSVGFGEKLFF; CDR3 DNA: TGCAGCGTTGGTTTCGGGGAAAAACTGTTTTTT
clone size: NA; V gene: TRBV21-1; D gene: NA; J gene: TRBJ2-5; CDR3 protein: CASSKARQDQETQYF; CDR3 DNA: TGTGCCAGCAGCAAAGCAAGACAGGACCAAGAGACCCAGTACTTC
clone size: NA; V gene: TRBV7-2; D gene: TRBD2; J gene: TRBJ2-7; CDR3 protein: CASSQGVGLAAYEQYF; CDR3 DNA: TGTGCCAGCAGCCAAGGGGTAGGACTAGCGGCCTACGAGCAGTACTTC
clone size: many; V gene: TRBV28; D gene: NA; J gene: TRBJ1-1; CDR3 protein: CASSSDRPTEAFF; CDR3 DNA: TGTGCCAGCAGCTCGGACAGACCCACTGAAGCTTTCTTT
clone size: NA; V gene: TRBV7-9; D gene: NA; J gene: TRBJ2-1; CDR3 protein: CASSTTVRRGPRNEQFF; CDR3 DNA: TGTGCCAGCAGCACTACCGTCCGGAGGGGGCCCCGCAATGAGCAGTTCTTC
clone size: few; V gene: TRBV5-1; D gene: NA; J gene: TRBJ2-7; CDR3 protein: CASSLDGTSYEQYF; CDR3 DNA: TGCGCCAGCAGCTTGGATGGGACAAGCTACGAGCAGTACTTC
clone size: NA; V gene: TRBV7-9; D gene: NA; J gene: TRBJ1-1; CDR3 protein: CASSPTGPLGEAFF; CDR3 DNA: TGTGCCAGCAGCCCGACAGGTCCTTTGGGTGAAGCTTTCTTT
clone size: NA; V gene: TRBV20-1; D gene: TRBD2; J gene: TRBJ2-3; CDR3 protein: CSARALAEGGDTQYF; CDR3 DNA: TGCAGTGCTAGAGCACTAGCGGAGGGGGGGGATACGCAGTATTTT
clone size: NA; V gene: TRBV10-3; D gene: NA; J gene: TRBJ1-5; CDR3 protein: CATIGSPGQPQHF; CDR3 DNA: TGTGCCACCATAGGGAGCCCCGGTCAGCCCCAGCATTTT
clone size: NA; V gene: TRBV7-2; D gene: NA; J gene: TRBJ1-2; CDR3 protein: CASARSQGSVGGYTF; CDR3 DNA: TGTGCCAGCGCACGTTCACAGGGATCGGTCGGGGGCTACACCTTC
clone size: few; V gene: TRBV5-1; D gene: TRBD1; J gene: TRBJ2-7; CDR3 protein: CASSLWGQSSYEQYF; CDR3 DNA: TGCGCCAGCAGCTTGTGGGGACAGAGCTCCTACGAGCAGTACTTC
clone size: few; V gene: TRBV18; D gene: NA; J gene: TRBJ1-5; CDR3 protein: CASSPGTFQPQHF; CDR3 DNA: TGTGCCAGCTCCCCCGGGACGTTTCAGCCCCAGCATTTT
clone size: few; V gene: TRBV7-9; D gene: TRBD2; J gene: TRBJ2-1; CDR3 protein: CASSSGLAETYNEQFF; CDR3 DNA: TGTGCCAGCAGCTCCGGACTAGCGGAGACCTACAATGAGCAGTTCTTC
clone size: few; V gene: TRBV4-1; D gene: TRBD1; J gene: TRBJ1-5; CDR3 protein: CASSQDQGQNINQPQHF; CDR3 DNA: TGCGCCAGCAGCCAAGATCAGGGACAGAACATCAATCAGCCCCAGCATTTT
clone size: NA; V gene: TRBV15; D gene: NA; J gene: TRBJ2-3; CDR3 protein: CATSSRTRTDTQYF; CDR3 DNA: TGTGCCACCAGCAGTCGGACCCGCACAGATACGCAGTATTTT
clone size: NA; V gene: TRBV20-1; D gene: NA; J gene: TRBJ1-5; CDR3 protein: CSAADSHQPQHF; CDR3 DNA: TGCAGTGCTGCGGACAGCCATCAGCCCCAGCATTTT
clone size: NA; V gene: TRBV28; D gene: NA; J gene: TRBJ2-1; CDR3 protein: CASSLWGPDSEQFF; CDR3 DNA: TGTGCCAGCAGTTTATGGGGCCCAGATAGTGAGCAGTTCTTC
clone size: few; V gene: TRBV4-1; D gene: TRBD2; J gene: TRBJ2-1; CDR3 protein: CASSQGWQRGYNEQFF; CDR3 DNA: TGCGCCAGCAGCCAAGGGTGGCAGCGGGGGTACAATGAGCAGTTCTTC
clone size: few; V gene: TRBV18; D gene: TRBD1; J gene: TRBJ2-7; CDR3 protein: CASSPGQSMYEQYF; CDR3 DNA: TGTGCCAGCTCACCGGGACAGAGTATGTACGAGCAGTACTTC
clone size: many; V gene: TRBV7-9; D gene: NA; J gene: TRBJ2-7; CDR3 protein: CASSLNYEQYF; CDR3 DNA: TGCGCCAGCAGCTTGAACTACGAGCAGTACTTC
clone size: NA; V gene: TRBV20-1; D gene: NA; J gene: TRBJ1-1; CDR3 protein: CSARSEVDTEAFF; CDR3 DNA: TGCAGTGCTAGGTCAGAGGTGGACACTGAAGCTTTCTTT
clone size: few; V gene: TRBV7-9; D gene: NA; J gene: TRBJ1-5; CDR3 protein: CASSLDGGSNQPQHF; CDR3 DNA: TGTGCCAGCAGCTTAGACGGGGGGAGCAATCAGCCCCAGCATTTT
clone size: few; V gene: TRBV12-3/TRBV12-4; D gene: TRBD1; J gene: TRBJ2-3; CDR3 protein: CASSFRTGGADTQYF; CDR3 DNA: TGTGCCAGCAGTTTTCGGACAGGGGGCGCAGATACGCAGTATTTT